The clone carrying this T cell receptor beta chain was recorded once. Its antigen is undetermined. Every bit of the isolated RNA underwent reverse transcription, so sequencing read expressed TCRB transcripts. TCRdb keeps only in-frame clones here, not all; method: immunoSEQ multiplex PCR. In the table there are approximately 400,000 clones, over 12% of which are singletons. The entry originates in a study of beta chain features in type 1 diabetes. Findings and limits, study-wide: Insertions were fewer and deletions more numerous at VDJ junctions in type 1 diabetes patients. Shortening of TCRB CDR3s, moderate but significant, appeared in all four CD4+ subsets of Type 1 diabetes patients. There was no resolution here of whether HLA type influences TCRB rearrangement.

About 110 mL of blood, on average, came from one heparinised draw per donor. V shed 5 bases and J 5 bases; nucleotides not matched to a gene: 15. Germline V gene lookup returns CDR1 MDHEN and CDR2 SYDVKM. The CDR3 spans 18 residues. This chain joins TRBV28 and TRBJ2-1, with TRBD1 matching 10 bases. The source material was naive CD4+ T cells from blood. The source of this sequence is a woman under 30 in good health. CDR3 DNA: TGTGCCAGCAGTCGCTTCATAACCCGGGACAGGGGCAACAATGAGCAGTTCTTC. Protein sequence: CASSRFITRDRGNNEQFF.